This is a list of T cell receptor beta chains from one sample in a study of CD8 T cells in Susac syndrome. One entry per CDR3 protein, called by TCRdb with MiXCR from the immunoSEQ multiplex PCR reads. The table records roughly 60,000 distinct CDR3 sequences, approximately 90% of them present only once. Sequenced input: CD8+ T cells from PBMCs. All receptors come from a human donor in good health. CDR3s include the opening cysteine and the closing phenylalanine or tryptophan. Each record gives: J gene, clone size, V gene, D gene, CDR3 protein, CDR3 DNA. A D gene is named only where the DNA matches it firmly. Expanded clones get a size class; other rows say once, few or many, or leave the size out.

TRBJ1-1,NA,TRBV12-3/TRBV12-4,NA,CASSSSADTEAFF,TGTGCCAGCAGTTCGTCTGCGGACACTGAAGCTTTCTTT
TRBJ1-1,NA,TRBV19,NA,CASSISQGSLPEAFF,TGTGCCAGTAGTATATCCCAGGGGAGTTTGCCTGAAGCTTTCTTT
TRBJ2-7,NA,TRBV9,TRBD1,CASSGRQGGEQYF,TGTGCCAGCAGCGGCAGACAGGGTGGCGAGCAGTACTTC
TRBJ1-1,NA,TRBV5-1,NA,CASSNLPGHSNTEAFF,TGCGCCAGCAGCAACCTCCCGGGACACTCGAACACTGAAGCTTTCTTT
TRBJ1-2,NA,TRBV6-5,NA,CATPYLDGYTF,TGTGCCACGCCCTACCTTGATGGCTACACCTTC
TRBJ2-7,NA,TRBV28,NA,CATEEGYEQYF,TGTGCCACGGAAGAGGGCTACGAGCAGTACTTC
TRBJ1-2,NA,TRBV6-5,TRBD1,CASSYLAGGRANYGYTF,TGTGCCAGCAGTTACTTGGCAGGGGGCAGAGCTAACTATGGCTACACCTTC
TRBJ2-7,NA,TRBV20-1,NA,CSASRDTAYEQYF,TGCAGTGCTAGCCGGGACACAGCCTACGAGCAGTACTTC
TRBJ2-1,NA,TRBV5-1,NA,CASSLAGVSYNEQFF,TGCGCCAGCAGCTTGGCCGGGGTCTCCTACAATGAGCAGTTCTTC
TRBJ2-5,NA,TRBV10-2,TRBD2,CASRDSGGAMETQYF,TGCGCCAGCAGGGATAGCGGGGGGGCCATGGAGACCCAGTACTTC
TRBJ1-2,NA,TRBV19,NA,CASSISTGEGYGYTF,TGTGCCAGTAGTATAAGTACAGGCGAAGGCTATGGCTACACCTTC
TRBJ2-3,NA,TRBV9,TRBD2,CASSAGLAGSTDTQYF,TGTGCCAGCAGCGCAGGACTAGCGGGGAGCACAGATACGCAGTATTTT
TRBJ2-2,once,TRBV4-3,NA,CASSHPLPDTGELFF,TGCGCCAGCAGCCACCCTCTACCGGACACCGGGGAGCTGTTTTTT
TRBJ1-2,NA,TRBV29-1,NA,CSVGGSSYGYTF,TGCAGCGTTGGAGGTTCCAGCTATGGCTACACCTTC
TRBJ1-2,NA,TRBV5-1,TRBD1,CASSGGGTGTGGLRYGYTF,TGCGCCAGCAGCGGAGGAGGGACCGGGACAGGGGGACTCCGCTATGGCTACACCTTC
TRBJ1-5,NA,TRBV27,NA,CASSLALNQPQHF,TGTGCCAGCAGTTTAGCACTCAATCAGCCCCAGCATTTT
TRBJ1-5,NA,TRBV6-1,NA,CASSELAEGNQPQHF,TGTGCCAGCAGTGAGTTGGCAGAGGGCAATCAGCCCCAGCATTTT
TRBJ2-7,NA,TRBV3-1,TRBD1,CASSRPGQGAYEQYF,TGTGCCAGCAGCCGTCCGGGACAGGGGGCTTACGAGCAGTACTTC
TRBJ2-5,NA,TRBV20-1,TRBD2,CSARDFRGVMETQYF,TGCAGTGCTAGAGATTTTCGGGGGGTGATGGAGACCCAGTACTTC
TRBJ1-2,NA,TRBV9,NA,CASSFPPAGAYGYTF,TGTGCCAGCAGCTTCCCCCCGGCAGGCGCGTATGGCTACACCTTC
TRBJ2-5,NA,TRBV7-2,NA,CASSRGNEETQYF,TGTGCCAGCAGCCGGGGGAACGAAGAGACCCAGTACTTC
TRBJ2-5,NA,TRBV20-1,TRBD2,CSAPPGGYQETQYF,TGCAGTGCCCCCCCGGGGGGTTACCAAGAGACCCAGTACTTC
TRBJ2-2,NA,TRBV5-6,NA,CASLAFGDTGELFF,TGTGCCAGCTTGGCATTCGGGGACACCGGGGAGCTGTTTTTT
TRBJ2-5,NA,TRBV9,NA,CASSVAAGYSETQYF,TGTGCCAGCAGCGTAGCCGCGGGGTATTCAGAGACCCAGTACTTC
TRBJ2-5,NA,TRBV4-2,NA,CASSQGPGLAETQYF,TGTGCCAGCAGCCAAGGCCCAGGGCTCGCGGAGACCCAGTACTTC
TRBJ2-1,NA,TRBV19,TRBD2,CASSIDLSGGYNEQFF,TGTGCCAGTAGTATAGATCTTAGCGGGGGGTACAATGAGCAGTTCTTC
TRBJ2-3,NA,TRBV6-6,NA,CASSRTVVPDTQYF,TGTGCCAGCAGTAGGACAGTAGTCCCAGATACGCAGTATTTT
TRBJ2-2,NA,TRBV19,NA,CASSIPALGNTGELFF,TGTGCCAGTAGTATACCCGCGCTAGGGAACACCGGGGAGCTGTTTTTT
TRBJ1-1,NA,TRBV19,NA,CASSIVGTEPNTEAFF,TGTGCCAGTAGTATAGTAGGCACAGAACCTAACACTGAAGCTTTCTTT
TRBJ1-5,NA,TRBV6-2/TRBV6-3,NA,CASSYEGPSQPQHF,TGTGCCAGCAGTTACGAGGGGCCAAGTCAGCCCCAGCATTTT
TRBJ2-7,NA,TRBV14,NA,CASSASFHEQYF,TGTGCCAGCAGCGCGAGCTTCCACGAGCAGTACTTC
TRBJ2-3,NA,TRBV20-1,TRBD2,CSASRTSGYFGTDTQYF,TGCAGTGCTAGTAGGACTAGCGGGTATTTTGGCACAGATACGCAGTATTTT
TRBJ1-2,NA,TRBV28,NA,CASSLPGGGGYGYTF,TGTGCCAGCAGTTTACCGGGGGGGGGCGGCTATGGCTACACCTTC
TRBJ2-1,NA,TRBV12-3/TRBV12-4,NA,CASSFGGVSYNEQFF,TGTGCCAGCAGTTTCGGGGGTGTTAGTTACAATGAGCAGTTCTTC
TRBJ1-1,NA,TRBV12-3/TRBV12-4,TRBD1,CASTQGGEGWNTEAFF,TGTGCCAGCACCCAGGGGGGTGAGGGTTGGAACACTGAAGCTTTCTTT
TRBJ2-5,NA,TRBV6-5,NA,CASSYDPGALQETQYF,TGTGCCAGCAGTTACGACCCCGGGGCCCTCCAAGAGACCCAGTACTTC
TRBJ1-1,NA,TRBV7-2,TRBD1,CASMAGGENTEAFF,TGTGCCAGCATGGCAGGGGGCGAGAACACTGAAGCTTTCTTT
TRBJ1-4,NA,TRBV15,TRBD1,CATRDSVVEKLFF,TGTGCCACCCGGGACAGCGTTGTTGAAAAACTGTTTTTT
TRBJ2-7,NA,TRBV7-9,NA,CASSPSRGRLAYEQYF,TGTGCCAGCAGCCCATCCAGAGGCAGGCTAGCCTACGAGCAGTACTTC
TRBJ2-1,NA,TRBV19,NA,CATSLGLESNEQFF,TGTGCCACCTCTCTCGGGCTAGAATCCAATGAGCAGTTCTTC